This T cell receptor (beta chain) appears in the sequencing data of a study of blood T cells in healthy people across ages. Study-wide results and caveats: The unsorted PBMCs prevented any conclusive comparison of naive versus antigen-experienced cells.

This clonotype was detected only a few times. The antigen is unknown. At one end the junction does not follow the germline gene, possibly because of a read error. A minimum of 7 million PBMCs was isolated per sample. CDR3 length: 17 residues. The germline V gene encodes CDR1 SSHAT and CDR2 FNYEAQ (reference sequence). It was with a sample-barcoded 5' primer and a J-beta primer mix that a second PCR of about 6 to 12 cycles was run. A 12-random-nucleotide template-switch adaptor tagged each cDNA molecule. TCRdb reprocessed the 5' RACE reads with MiXCR, giving one entry per CDR3 protein. Here the sample spans some 1,500,000 distinct CDR3 sequences, 35% to 45% being singletons.

The sequenced sample consisted of blood. This chain links TRBV7-7 with TRBJ2-5; possible D gene TRBD1, 7 bases. The sequence came from a woman under 30 in good health. This CDR3 reads CASSSSPPRGVQETQYF. CDR3 bases: TGTGCTAGCAGCTCCTCGCCCCCCAGGGGGGTTCAAGAGACCCAGTACTTC.